This T cell receptor beta chain was observed in a study of neurological immune-mediated disorders. This clonotype was seen only a few times. 5'RACE with 10-nucleotide random UMIs produced the cDNA. Each CDR3 protein is one row after TCRdb ran MiXCR on the 5' RACE reads. The sample gives tens of thousands of distinct CDR3 sequences, 3% to 4% of which show up once; roughly 2% is in the top ten. In germline, CDR1 is PRHDT, CDR2 FYEKMQ (reference sequence). V lost 3 bases and J lost 2, with 15 bases in between. This CDR3 has 16 amino acids. The V call is TRBV13, the J call TRBJ2-3, with D unclear. The sample comprised CD4+ T cells from blood. The source is a woman aged 40 to 50 with multiple sclerosis. DNA of the CDR3: TGTGCCAGCAGCTTTAAGATAAGGTCCAACACAGATACGCAGTATTTT. Translation: CASSFKIRSNTDTQYF.